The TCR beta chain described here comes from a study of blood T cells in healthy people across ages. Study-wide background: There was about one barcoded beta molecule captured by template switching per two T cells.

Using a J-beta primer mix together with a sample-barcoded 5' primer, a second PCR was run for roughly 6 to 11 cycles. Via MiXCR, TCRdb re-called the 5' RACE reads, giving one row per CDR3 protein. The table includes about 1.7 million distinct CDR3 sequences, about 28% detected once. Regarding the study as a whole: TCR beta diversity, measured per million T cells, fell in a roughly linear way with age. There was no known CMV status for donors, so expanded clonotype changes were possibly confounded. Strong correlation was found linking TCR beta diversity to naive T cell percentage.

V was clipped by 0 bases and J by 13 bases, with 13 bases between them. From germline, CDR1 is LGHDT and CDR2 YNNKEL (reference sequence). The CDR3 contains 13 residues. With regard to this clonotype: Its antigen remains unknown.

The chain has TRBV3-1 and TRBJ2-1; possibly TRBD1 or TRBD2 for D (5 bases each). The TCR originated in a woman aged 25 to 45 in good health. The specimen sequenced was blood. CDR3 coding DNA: TGTGCCAGCAGCCAAGACGGGGACGGACATCAGTTCTTC. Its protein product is CASSQDGDGHQFF.